The 7 T cell receptor beta chains below come from one sample, sequenced in a study of T cells after yellow fever vaccination (dated by TCRdb to between 2018 and 2021). The library relied on 5' RACE. The instrument was an Illumina HiSeq 2500. TCRdb redid the processing of the public reads, applying fastp at Q25 and MiXCR, and retained in-frame beta chains. Rows matching on CDR3 protein sequence are summarized as one entry with the most common DNA and genes. The sample profile shows roughly 330,000 distinct CDR3 sequences; around 7% of them were found once. Roughly a sixth of the sample comes from the top ten. What the treatment or condition label conveys for this sample: live attenuated yellow fever vaccine strain. The source material was PBMCs, sampled around 45 days after the first yellow fever vaccination. These receptors all stem from a young man who received the YFV17D yellow fever vaccine.

Comment on this clonotype: A single base separates this from a much larger clone, so it may be a read error. The chain joins TRBV5-1 to TRBJ2-3; 11 bases are a match to TRBD2. This CDR3 comprises 15 residues. Germline-derived CDR1 and CDR2 are SGHRS and YFSETQ. For the CDR3, the DNA is TGCGCCAGCAGCTCTGGACTAGCGGGCACAGATACGCAGTCTTTT. Amino acids: CASSSGLAGTDTQSF.

V and J are TRBV11-2 and TRBJ2-2; 12 positions match TRBD2. This CDR3 is built from 17 residues. Looked up from germline, CDR1 is SGHAT and CDR2 is FQNNGV. After removal of 4 bases from V and 2 bases from J, the junction contained 5 bases not matched to a gene. Here the CDR3 DNA reads TGTGCCAGCAGCTCGGGACTAGCGGGTTTTAACACCGGGGAGCTGTTTTTT. The encoded protein is CASSSGLAGFNTGELFF.

A few counts support this clonotype. This rearrangement joins TRBV12-3 or TRBV12-4 to TRBJ1-2, with D tentatively TRBD1 (5 bases). The length of the CDR3 is 16 residues. V dropped 5 bases and J dropped 2 bases, with 18 bases sitting between them. CDR3: CASSPLGGTKNYGYTF. In nucleotides, the CDR3 is TGTGCCAGCAGTCCCCTGGGGGGGACCAAGAACTATGGCTACACCTTC.

With respect to this clonotype: An end of the junction differs from the germline gene, which may be a read error. The chain joins TRBV6-2 or TRBV6-3 to TRBJ1-1, with D possibly being TRBD1 (5 bases). Per the germline V gene, CDR1 is MNHEY and CDR2 is SVGEGT. The CDR3 has 12 amino acids. CDR3 in DNA: TGTGCCAGCAGTTACTCGAAGGAGGGGATTGTCTTT. Translating gives CASSYSKEGIVF.

This sequence joins TRBV7-8 and TRBJ1-2, with 7 bases lining up with TRBD1. Germline V CDR1 and CDR2: SGHVS, FQNEAQ. This CDR3 contains 14 residues. The V gene end was trimmed by 5 bases and the J gene end by 6 bases; junction bases not matched to a gene: 9. The CDR3 DNA follows: TGTGCCAGCAGCCCCGGAGGGGGCTTGAATGGCTACACCTTC. Protein sequence: CASSPGGGLNGYTF. Based on the CDR3 plus reference TRBV7-8 and TRBJ1-2, the full variable domain is GAGVSQSPRYKVAKRGQDVALRCDPISGHVSLFWYQQALGQGPEFLTYFQNEAQLDKSGLPSDRFFAERPEGSVSTLKIQRTQQEDSAVYLCASSPGGGLNGYTFGSGTRLTVV.

Ten or more counts support this clonotype. This rearrangement joins TRBV7-6 to TRBJ2-5, with D possibly being TRBD2 (6 bases). V lost 2 bases to trimming and J lost 5 bases, with 12 bases between them. In germline, CDR1 is SGHVS, CDR2 FNYEAQ. The CDR3 contains 14 residues. CDR3 sequence (DNA): TGTGCCAGCAGCTTAAACGGGGCGGGGGAGACCCAGTACTTC. Amino acid sequence: CASSLNGAGETQYF.

The chain employs TRBV11-3 and TRBJ2-2; 7 bases fit TRBD1. This CDR3 comprises 15 residues. The J segment lost 1 base and the V segment lost 5 bases, leaving 4 bases of the junction unmatched. Germline V gene lookup returns CDR1 SGHNT and CDR2 YENEEA. As DNA, the CDR3 is TGTGCCAGCAGCGCGTGGACAGGGAACACCGGGGAGCTGTTTTTT. Translating it yields CASSAWTGNTGELFF.